This T cell receptor (beta chain) emerged from a study of T-cell memory formation after mild COVID-19. TCRdb processed the 5' RACE reads anew with MiXCR; each CDR3 protein has one entry. Counted here are over 25,000 distinct CDR3 sequences, roughly 21% occurring once; the ten biggest clones make up about 1.5%. This clonotype occurred a few times. Its specificity is unknown. Germline V lookup: CDR1 SGHDN, CDR2 FVKESK. Trimming pared 1 base from V and 2 bases from J, leaving 14 bases between. The CDR3 is made up of 16 amino acids. Study-level points and caveats: Clones which contracted sat mainly in CM and EM if CD4+, and in EMRA if CD8+.

V usage is TRBV14 and J usage is TRBJ2-5; a possible D gene is TRBD2 (6 bases). The TCR was taken from an adult who had mild COVID-19 (a few samples of this study predate the infection). Cell type and time point are not known. Material for sequencing was PBMCs or a T cell subset sorted from them (not recorded which). CDR3: CASSQGGLGTQETQYF. For the CDR3, the DNA is TGTGCCAGCAGCCAAGGGGGTTTAGGGACTCAAGAGACCCAGTACTTC.